This T cell receptor (beta chain) comes out of a study of OX40 agonist ivuxolimab in advanced cancers. At the level of the study: Patient treatment consisted of intravenous ivuxolimab administration every 2 weeks at 0.01 to 10 mg/kg. Patients enrolled in dose escalation were diagnosed with hepatocellular carcinoma, melanoma, renal cell or head and neck cancer.

This CDR3 is built from 14 residues. V lost 2 bases, J lost 4 bases, and 12 bases lay in between. Germline CDR1 MNHNS, CDR2 SASEGT. To note about this clone: What it binds is unknown.

Sequenced by immunoSEQ multiplex PCR; TCRdb stores in-frame clones only, minus some. This table has tens of thousands of clones, more than 80% appearing once. Study observations and caveats: The average count of expanded clones was higher among CD8+ T cells than among CD4+.

The sample was CD4+ or CD8+ T cells sorted from blood, taken in a trial of the OX40 agonist ivuxolimab. This clonotype was sampled from an adult with an advanced solid tumor such as melanoma, head and neck, liver or kidney cancer. V gene TRBV6-1 combines with J gene TRBJ2-7, with a weak D call TRBD1 (5 bases). The CDR3 here is CASSETRQNYEQYF. DNA of the CDR3: TGTGCCAGCAGTGAAACGCGACAGAATTACGAGCAGTACTTC.